This T cell receptor (beta chain) emerged from a study of regulatory dendritic cells for organ transplantation. General study results and limits: Considerable individual heterogeneity was seen in alloreactive memory CD8+ T cells.

As to this clone: Its target is unknown.

TCRdb's copy holds only in-frame clones and misses some; the assay was immunoSEQ multiplex PCR. The table includes 25,000 to 30,000 clones, 82% detected once. The CDR3 loop spans 12 amino acids. V lost 0 bases to trimming and J lost 4 bases, with 3 bases between them. The germline V gene encodes CDR1 SEHNR and CDR2 FQNEAQ (reference sequence). What was sequenced was naive CD8+ T cells from blood. Noted subset: CD45RA+ naive T cells. The TCR was taken from a human donor in good health. J is TRBJ1-2 and V is TRBV7-9; D gene uncertain. The CDR3 coding sequence is TGTGCCAGCAGCTTAGCTCGCTATGGCTACACCTTC. It is translated as CASSLARYGYTF. The complete variable domain, with remaining parts taken from reference TRBV7-9 and TRBJ1-2, reads DTGVSQNPRHKITKRGQNVTFRCDPISEHNRLYWYRQTLGQGPEFLTYFQNEAQLEKSRLLSDRFSAERPKGSFSTLEIQRTEQGDSAMYLCASSLARYGYTFGSGTRLTVV.